These 12 T cell receptor beta chains came from one sample sequenced in a study of CD8 T cells in ankylosing spondylitis. Using its own MiXCR run on the 5' RACE reads, TCRdb lists one record per CDR3 protein. The sample yields fewer than 400,000 distinct CDR3 sequences, roughly 14% seen once. Sequencing used blood, either unsorted or a sorted T cell fraction (not recorded which). The source is a male donor with ankylosing spondylitis or in good health (not recorded which).

This clonotype showed up many times. V usage is TRBV12-3 or TRBV12-4 and J usage is TRBJ2-2, with D tentatively TRBD2 (6 bases). This CDR3 comprises 15 residues. Between the trimmed V and J ends, which lost 5 bases and 4 bases, there was a span of 14 bases. The CDR3 coding sequence is TGTGCCAGCAGTGGCGGGATAAGGAGCACCGGGGAGCTGTTTTTT. This encodes CASSGGIRSTGELFF.

This clonotype has just a few counts. CDR3 nucleotides: TGTGCCAGCACCCTACAGGGGAGCTATGGCTACACCTTC. Translating gives CASTLQGSYGYTF. This chain uses TRBV7-2 with TRBJ1-2; TRBD1 agrees at 7 bases. The CDR3 is 13 amino acids. Germline assignment: CDR1 SGHTA and CDR2 FQGNSA. Trimming took 7 bases from V and 4 from J; bases not matched to a gene: 6.

This clonotype was observed a few times. The rearrangement uses TRBV24-1 and TRBJ2-1; TRBD1 or TRBD2 may be the D gene (5 bases each). The germline V gene has CDR1 KGHDR and CDR2 SFDVKD. CDR3 length equals 15 residues. V lost 6 bases to trimming and J lost 2 bases, with 13 bases between them. The CDR3 nucleotides are TGTGCCACCAGTTCCTCAGGGAGTCCCTACAATGAGCAGTTCTTC. This sequence encodes CATSSSGSPYNEQFF.

This clonotype was observed a few times. The rearrangement uses TRBV5-6 and TRBJ2-7, with D unresolved. The ends were cut back, 4 bases at V and 3 bases at J, with 11 bases in the middle. The CDR3 spans 13 residues. Germline values: CDR1 SGHDT, CDR2 YYEEEE. This CDR3 is CASSILHSYEQYF. The CDR3, as DNA: TGTGCCAGCAGCATCCTACACAGCTACGAGCAGTACTTC. Full variable domain (outside the CDR3, taken from reference TRBV5-6 and TRBJ2-7): DAGVTQSPTHLIKTRGQQVTLRCSPKSGHDTVSWYQQALGQGPQFIFQYYEEEERQRGNFPDRFSGHQFPNYSSELNVNALLLGDSALYLCASSILHSYEQYFGPGTRLTVT.

This clonotype occurred many times. Here the CDR3 reads CASTSKGVNGGYTF. The DNA for the CDR3 is TGTGCCAGCACCTCAAAGGGGGTAAACGGTGGCTACACCTTC. The chain is built from TRBV12-3 or TRBV12-4 and TRBJ1-2, with TRBD1 as a possible D gene (6 bases). The CDR3 totals 14 residues. The V end was cut by 7 bases, the J end by 7 bases, with 19 bases between.

This clonotype came up a few times. This chain links TRBV12-3 or TRBV12-4 with TRBJ2-3; TRBD2 matches at 7 bases. The J segment lost 8 bases and the V segment lost 3 bases, leaving 5 bases of the junction unmatched. The CDR3 consists of 13 residues. CDR3 bases: TGTGCCAGCAGTTTTAGCGGGTGGGCTACGCAGTATTTT. Encoded protein: CASSFSGWATQYF.

This clonotype was recorded a few times. The V gene is TRBV9, the J gene TRBJ1-5; D remains unclear. V lost 1 base and J 5 bases, leaving 7 bases between the germline ends. Germline values: CDR1 SGDLS, CDR2 YYNGEE. This CDR3 has 13 amino acids. Written as DNA, the CDR3 is TGTGCCAGCAGCGTATCGCCGGATCAGCCCCAGCATTTT. Protein sequence: CASSVSPDQPQHF.

Only a few counts were recorded for this clonotype. The rearrangement links TRBV12-3 or TRBV12-4 to TRBJ2-7, with 7 positions matching TRBD1. The CDR3 extends over 12 amino acids. V gave up 6 bases and J gave up 5 bases; unmatched junction bases: 4. CDR3 bases: TGTGCCAGCAGACCTACAGGGGACGAGCAGTACTTC. Encoded protein: CASRPTGDEQYF.

CDR3 region: CASSGLLGSRETQYF. The CDR3 DNA follows: TGTGCCAGCAGCGGCCTATTGGGATCCCGAGAGACCCAGTACTTC. V usage is TRBV3-1 and J usage is TRBJ2-5; D unclear. V lost 5 bases and J 4 bases, leaving 17 bases between the germline ends. This CDR3 comprises 15 residues. The germline CDR1 and CDR2 sequences are LGHDT and YNNKEL (reference sequence).

This clonotype appeared a few times. The chain combines TRBV20-1 with TRBJ2-3, with D tentatively TRBD2 (6 bases). CDR1 DFQATT and CDR2 SNEGSKA come from the germline V gene (reference sequence). Trimming cost V 6 bases and J 5 bases, with 18 bases left between them. CDR3 length: 14 amino acids. The CDR3 protein is CSAAGPPSIDTQYF. The DNA for the CDR3 is TGCAGTGCGGCGGGACCGCCGTCAATAGATACGCAGTATTTT.

This clonotype was observed many times. The chain employs TRBV4-1 and TRBJ2-5; weak D call: TRBD1 (5 bases). Trimming removed 3 bases at V and 5 bases at J, with 10 bases between. Germline CDR1 reads MGHRA; CDR2 reads YSYEKL. The CDR3 extends over 13 amino acids. The CDR3 region is CASSHSGLETQYF. In nucleotides, the CDR3 is TGCGCCAGCAGCCATTCAGGGTTGGAGACCCAGTACTTC.

This chain joins TRBV20-1 and TRBJ2-5, with 7 nucleotides matching TRBD2. Germline CDR1 reads DFQATT; CDR2 reads SNEGSKA (reference sequence). Losses at the gene ends were 6 bases for V and 5 bases for J; bases not matched to a gene: 12. The CDR3 spans 14 residues. CDR3: CSATRTSKWETQYF. CDR3 coding DNA: TGCAGTGCAACACGGACTAGTAAATGGGAGACCCAGTACTTC.